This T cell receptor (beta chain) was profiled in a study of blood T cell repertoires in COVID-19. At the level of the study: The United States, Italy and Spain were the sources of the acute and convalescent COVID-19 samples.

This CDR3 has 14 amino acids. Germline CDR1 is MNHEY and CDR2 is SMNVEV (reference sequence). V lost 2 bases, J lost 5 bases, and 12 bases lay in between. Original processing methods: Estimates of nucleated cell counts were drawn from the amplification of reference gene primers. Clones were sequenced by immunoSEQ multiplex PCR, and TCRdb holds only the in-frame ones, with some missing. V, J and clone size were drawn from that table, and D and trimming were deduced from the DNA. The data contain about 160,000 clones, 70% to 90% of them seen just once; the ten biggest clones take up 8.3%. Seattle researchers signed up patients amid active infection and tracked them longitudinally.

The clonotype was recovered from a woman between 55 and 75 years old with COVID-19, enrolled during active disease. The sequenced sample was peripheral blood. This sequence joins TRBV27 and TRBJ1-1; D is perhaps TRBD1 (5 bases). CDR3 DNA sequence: TGTGCCAGCAGTTTAACTCCCCGGGGGACTGAAGCTTTCTTT. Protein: CASSLTPRGTEAFF.